The 30 T cell receptor beta chains in this list originate from one sample, sequenced in a study of cytomegalovirus exposure and HLA in healthy donors (dated by TCRdb to 2015 to 2018). Libraries were constructed by the immunoSEQ multiplex PCR assay. A mixture of 60 forward primers for TCR Vbeta segments and 13 reverse primers for TCR Jbeta segments was used in the multiplex PCR. The table was pulled from immuneACCESS by TCRdb, which kept in-frame rearrangements only. Such tables lose some clones; where checked, under half of the loss comes from unresolved V genes, and the rest has no known cause. The sample table lists 6,500 to 8,000 clones, 51% of them with a count of one. The ten largest clones add up to about 5.8% of the sample. The sample comprised PBMCs. Receptors were obtained from a man aged 25 to 40 in good health and CMV-seropositive.

The chain is built from TRBV6-5 and TRBJ2-7; TRBD1 aligns across 7 bases. The CDR3 is 15 residues long. J was trimmed by 1 base and V by 3 bases; bases with no gene match: 6. Germline assignment: CDR1 MNHEY and CDR2 SVGAGI. The CDR3 DNA follows: TGTGCCAGCAGTTATACCCGGGACAGTTCCTACGAGCAGTACTTC. Protein: CASSYTRDSSYEQYF.

The genes are TRBV9 and TRBJ1-1, with 7 nucleotides matching TRBD1. There are 14 residues in the CDR3. Germline CDR1 SGDLS, CDR2 YYNGEE. The trim removed 3 bases at V and 7 bases at J, leaving 9 bases unmatched. This CDR3 reads CASSASYRGGEAFF. In DNA, the CDR3 is TGTGCCAGCAGCGCGTCCTACAGGGGAGGTGAAGCTTTCTTT. The complete variable domain, with remaining parts taken from reference TRBV9 and TRBJ1-1, reads DSGVTQTPKHLITATGQRVTLRCSPRSGDLSVYWYQQSLDQGLQFLIQYYNGEERAKGNILERFSAQQFPDLHSELNLSSLELGDSALYFCASSASYRGGEAFFGQGTRLTVV.

V is TRBV7-2 and J is TRBJ2-7; D unclear. CDR3 length: 11 residues. CDR1 SGHTA and CDR2 FQGNSA come from the germline V gene. Between the trimmed V and J ends, which lost 6 bases and 3 bases, there was a span of 6 bases. The CDR3 DNA sequence: TGTGCCAGCAGACTATACTACGAGCAGTACTTC. This translates into CASRLYYEQYF. The whole variable domain, filled in from reference TRBV7-2 and TRBJ2-7, reads GAGVSQSPSNKVTEKGKDVELRCDPISGHTALYWYRQSLGQGLEFLIYFQGNSAPDKSGLPSDRFSAERTGGSVSTLTIQRTQQEDSAVYLCASRLYYEQYFGPGTRLTVT.

V gene TRBV21-1 combines with J gene TRBJ1-2; the table's TRBD1 call for D was not verified on the DNA. TRBV21-1 is annotated as a pseudogene. The CDR3 has 9 amino acids. The CDR3 nucleotides read TGTGCCAGCAGACAGGAACTCCCCTTC. This gives the protein CASRQELPF.

The sample holds a few counts of this clone. The conserved closing phenylalanine or tryptophan is absent in this CDR3, likely reflecting a read error. This chain links TRBV18 with TRBJ1-3; 9 nucleotides align to TRBD1. This CDR3 is built from 15 residues. Germline values: CDR1 KGHSH, CDR2 LQKENI. V was clipped by 3 bases and J by 3 bases; unmatched bases: 3. CDR3 in DNA: TGTGCCAGCTCACCTGGACAGGGGCTTGGAAACACCATATATGTT. Translation: CASSPGQGLGNTIYV.

This clone showed up just once. The chain employs TRBV5-4 and TRBJ1-2; 9 positions match TRBD1. This CDR3 is built from 13 residues. Germline trimming cut 4 bases from V and 6 bases from J; bases unmatched to any gene: 4. Germline CDR1 and CDR2: SGHNT and YYREEE (reference sequence). The CDR3: CASSRTGEDGYTF. For the CDR3, the DNA is TGTGCCAGCAGCCGGACAGGGGAGGATGGCTACACCTTC.

The J gene is TRBJ1-1, the V gene TRBV7-2; tentatively, D is TRBD1 (6 bases). Trimming left V 3 bases short and J 0 bases short, with 14 bases between. The germline gives CDR1 SGHTA, CDR2 FQGNSA. The CDR3 spans 16 residues. The CDR3 coding sequence is TGTGCCAGCAGCTTCAGGGGCACCATCATGAACACTGAAGCTTTCTTT. Translated, it gives CASSFRGTIMNTEAFF.

The gene calls are TRBV29-1 and TRBJ2-7, with a weak D call TRBD1 (5 bases). The CDR3 is 13 residues long. Trimming cost V 5 bases and J 4 bases, with 15 bases left between them. CDR1 and CDR2 from the germline V gene are SQVTM and ANQGSEA. The CDR3 spells CSVLTELRYEQYF. CDR3 nucleotides: TGCAGCGTTCTGACAGAGCTGAGGTACGAGCAGTACTTC.

The rearrangement links TRBV7-8 to TRBJ1-4, with a tentative D call TRBD1 (5 bases). Germline loops: CDR1 SGHVS, CDR2 FQNEAQ. The germline V and J ends were trimmed by 0 bases and 8 bases, with 13 bases remaining between them. The CDR3 consists of 15 residues. CDR3 region: CASSLAGGTSEKLFF. The DNA for the CDR3 is TGTGCCAGCAGCTTAGCCGGGGGGACGTCCGAAAAACTGTTTTTT.

This clone was recorded a few times. This rearrangement joins TRBV11-2 to TRBJ1-1, with 7 positions matching TRBD1. Unmatched junction bases numbered 5, after V lost 5 bases and J lost 8 bases. This CDR3 spans 12 amino acids. CDR1 and CDR2 from the germline V gene are SGHAT and FQNNGV. CDR3 in DNA: TGTGCCAGCAGCCCGAAGACAGGGGAAGCTTTCTTT. Its translation is CASSPKTGEAFF.

This chain joins TRBV9 and TRBJ2-5; 9 bases map to TRBD2. The germline gives CDR1 SGDLS, CDR2 YYNGEE. This CDR3 has 13 amino acids. Trimming took 3 bases from V and 4 from J; bases not matched to a gene: 1. The CDR3, as DNA: TGTGCCAGCAGCGGACTAGCGGTAGAGACCCAGTACTTC. Amino acid sequence: CASSGLAVETQYF.

The rearrangement uses TRBV11-2 and TRBJ1-5, with D tentatively TRBD1 (5 bases). Germline CDR1 and CDR2: SGHAT and FQNNGV. This CDR3 spans 14 amino acids. Trimming left V 1 base short and J 3 bases short, with 7 bases between. The CDR3 DNA sequence: TGTGCCAGCAGCTTAGGACAGATCAATCAGCCCCAGCATTTT. It is translated as CASSLGQINQPQHF.

By share, this clone counts as medium-sized (0.01 to 0.1%). The chain joins TRBV7-2 to TRBJ2-7; D not certain. Germline V lookup: CDR1 SGHTA, CDR2 FQGNSA. CDR3 size: 14 residues. V gave up 5 bases and J gave up 2 bases, with 13 bases separating them. CDR3 coding DNA: TGTGCCAGCAGCAATAGACTGAGCACCTACGAGCAGTACTTC. It yields the protein CASSNRLSTYEQYF.

This clone was found a few times. A read error may produce the germline difference seen at one junction end. The DNA for the CDR3 is TGTGCCAGCAGTGCCGGGACTAGCGGGGGTTTT. This codes for CASSAGTSGGF. This chain joins TRBV2 and TRBJ2-3; 14 bases align to TRBD2. The CDR3 runs 11 residues. Germline V CDR1 and CDR2: SNHLY, FYNNEI.

This clone is termed medium-sized. The V and J genes are TRBV6-5 and TRBJ1-1; D call uncertain. This CDR3 comprises 14 residues. V was cut by 0 bases and J by 2 bases, with 7 bases left in between. Germline CDR1 MNHEY, CDR2 SVGAGI. This chain's CDR3 is CASSYSSSNTEAFF. The CDR3 region has the DNA TGTGCCAGCAGTTACTCGAGCTCAAACACTGAAGCTTTCTTT.

This clone has just one count. The chain has TRBV18 and TRBJ1-2; unclear D gene. CDR1 and CDR2 from the germline V gene are KGHSH and LQKENI. V gave up 4 bases and J gave up 8 bases, with 14 bases separating them. This CDR3 is 13 amino acids long. The CDR3: CASSLLDPGGYTF. CDR3 bases: TGTGCCAGCTCACTGTTGGACCCGGGGGGCTACACCTTC. The variable domain in full, completed from reference TRBV18 and TRBJ1-2, reads NAGVMQNPRHLVRRRGQEARLRCSPMKGHSHVYWYRQLPEEGLKFMVYLQKENIIDESGMPKERFSAEFPKEGPSILRIQQVVRGDSAAYFCASSLLDPGGYTFGSGTRLTVV.

With regard to this clone: The sample has other DNA sequences that encode this CDR3 too. This chain connects TRBV27 to TRBJ2-1; 7 bases align to TRBD2. The germline gives CDR1 MNHEY, CDR2 SMNVEV (reference sequence). The ends lost 7 bases at V and 7 bases at J; junction bases unmatched: 4. CDR3 length equals 12 residues. The CDR3 sequence is CASTGRGNEQFF. For the CDR3, the DNA is TGTGCCAGCACAGGGAGGGGTAATGAGCAGTTCTTC.

The chain is built from TRBV28 and TRBJ1-2; 7 bases agree with TRBD1. J was trimmed by 8 bases and V by 6 bases; bases with no gene match: 9. Germline V CDR1 and CDR2: MDHEN, SYDVKM. The CDR3 extends over 13 amino acids. DNA of the CDR3: TGTGCCAGCAGCGACCTCAGGGGGTTAGGCTACACCTTC. Residues: CASSDLRGLGYTF.

The rearrangement joins TRBV6-5 to TRBJ1-1; the D is unclear. The V gene lost 4 bases and the J gene lost 3 bases, with 15 bases spanning the gap. CDR1 MNHEY and CDR2 SVGAGI come from the germline V gene. The CDR3 totals 15 residues. The CDR3 DNA reads TGTGCCAGCAGTTCCGTCCGCAGGCGTTACACTGAAGCTTTCTTT. Amino acid sequence: CASSSVRRRYTEAFF.

The V and J genes are TRBV4-3 and TRBJ2-3; 13 nucleotides align to TRBD2. From germline, CDR1 is LGHNA and CDR2 YSLEER. This CDR3 is built from 17 residues. The V gene end was trimmed by 8 bases and the J gene end by 3 bases; junction bases not matched to a gene: 11. In DNA form, the CDR3 reads TGCGCCAGCGCTCCTACTAGCGGGGGGGCAGGGACAGATACGCAGTATTTT. Translating it yields CASAPTSGGAGTDTQYF.

This clone was counted only a few times. The rearrangement joins TRBV5-4 to TRBJ2-7, with 10 bases aligning to TRBD2. The CDR3 spans 15 residues. The junction had 2 bases not matched to a gene; V was cut back by 0 bases and J by 2 bases. CDR1 is SGHNT and CDR2 is YYREEE in the germline V gene (reference sequence). CDR3 DNA sequence: TGTGCCAGCAGCTTGGAAGCGGGAGGGACCTACGAGCAGTACTTC. Protein: CASSLEAGGTYEQYF.

This chain's CDR3 is CASSYSGTPFYGYTF. Here the CDR3 DNA reads TGTGCCAGCAGTTACTCTGGGACACCCTTCTATGGCTACACCTTC. The chain employs TRBV6-5 and TRBJ1-2, with D perhaps TRBD1 (6 bases). Germline V gene data show CDR1 as MNHEY and CDR2 as SVGAGI. The CDR3 covers 15 residues. The ends were cut back, 0 bases at V and 4 bases at J, with 12 bases in the middle.

The chain is built from TRBV25-1 and TRBJ1-1, with D possibly being TRBD1 (5 bases). CDR1 MGHDK and CDR2 SYGVNS come from the germline V gene. The length of the CDR3 is 14 residues. The V end lost 4 bases, the J end lost 2 bases, and 11 bases lay between the germline ends. The CDR3 DNA follows: TGTGCCAGCAGTGTCCCCGGGGGTAACACTGAAGCTTTCTTT. Translation gives CASSVPGGNTEAFF.

The chain uses TRBV29-1 and TRBJ2-1; TRBD2 matches 11 bases. The CDR3 is made up of 17 amino acids. V lost 0 bases to trimming and J lost 6 bases; unmatched junction nucleotides: 10. Germline CDR1 reads SQVTM; CDR2 reads ANQGSEA. CDR3 sequence: CSVEDGFGTSGSNEQFF. CDR3 in DNA: TGCAGCGTTGAAGATGGGTTTGGTACTAGCGGGAGCAATGAGCAGTTCTTC.

The chain carries TRBV14 and TRBJ1-1, with D perhaps matching TRBD1 (6 bases). Trimming removed 3 bases at V and 0 bases at J, with 11 bases between. Germline V gene lookup returns CDR1 SGHDN and CDR2 FVKESK. This CDR3 has 15 amino acids. The CDR3 sequence is CASSHGQLMNTEAFF. CDR3 in DNA: TGTGCCAGCAGCCACGGACAGCTCATGAACACTGAAGCTTTCTTT.

The CDR3 nucleotides read TGTGCCAGCAGTCGGACAGGGGAGGGTCAGCCCCAGCATTTT. Translated: CASSRTGEGQPQHF. The chain couples TRBV6-1 to TRBJ1-5, with TRBD1 matching 9 bases. The V segment lost 5 bases and the J segment 6 bases; nucleotides outside the gene matches: 5. This CDR3 has 14 amino acids. Germline CDR1 reads MNHNS; CDR2 reads SASEGT.

This chain links TRBV29-1 with TRBJ1-5; D gene ambiguous. Germline V gene lookup returns CDR1 SQVTM and CDR2 ANQGSEA. CDR3 length: 12 residues. V was shortened by 0 bases and J by 11 bases, with 11 bases between the two germline ends. The CDR3 loop is CSVEDASRSQHF. CDR3 nucleotide sequence: TGCAGCGTTGAAGATGCCTCCCGGTCCCAGCATTTT.

Only one count was recorded for this clone. The rearrangement joins TRBV29-1 to TRBJ1-5; 9 bases match TRBD1. Germline-derived CDR1 and CDR2 are SQVTM and ANQGSEA. The CDR3 sequence is 17 residues long. Trimming at V came to 6 bases and at J to 1 base, leaving 13 bases not matched to a gene. Here the CDR3 DNA reads TGCAGCGTCGCCGGGACAGGGAGCGGGGTAAGCAATCAGCCCCAGCATTTT. It specifies CSVAGTGSGVSNQPQHF.

The rearrangement joins TRBV29-1 to TRBJ1-1; D is perhaps TRBD1 (6 bases). This CDR3 is 12 amino acids long. Trimming took 7 bases from V and 6 from J, leaving 15 bases between them. Germline CDR1 reads SQVTM; CDR2 reads ANQGSEA. The CDR3 sequence: CSASDRIAEAFF. CDR3 nucleotides: TGCAGCGCCTCGGACAGAATCGCTGAAGCTTTCTTT.

The chain couples TRBV6-5 to TRBJ1-4, with TRBD1 identical over 7 bases. The length of the CDR3 is 14 residues. CDR1 is MNHEY, CDR2 SVGAGI, per germline. The V gene end was trimmed by 6 bases and the J gene end by 7 bases; junction bases not matched to a gene: 8. In DNA form, the CDR3 reads TGTGCCAGCAGACGACAGGGAACGGGTGAAAAACTGTTTTTT. It yields the protein CASRRQGTGEKLFF.